The 10 T cell receptor beta chains presented below share a single source sample, sequenced in a study of tumor and adjacent non-tumor tissue in lung cancer. RNA was extracted from bulk tissue without any cell sorting. More than 3 cm separated this lung sample from the edge of the tumor. Three rounds of nested PCR, following a modified ARM-PCR protocol, produced the TCRbeta library. Each CDR3 protein is one row after TCRdb ran MiXCR on the multiplex PCR reads. The profile shows fewer than 90,000 distinct CDR3 sequences, approximately 73% of them singletons. The sequenced sample consisted of distant non-tumor lung tissue. The receptors were gathered from a woman aged 50 to 65 with non-small cell lung cancer.

The V and J genes are TRBV24-1 and TRBJ2-5; possible D gene TRBD2, 5 bases. V shed 3 bases and J shed 10 bases, with 20 bases lying between them. The germline gives CDR1 KGHDR, CDR2 SFDVKD. This CDR3 has 15 amino acids. This chain's CDR3 is CATSDVTRGQGSQYF. DNA for the CDR3: TGTGCCACCAGTGATGTGACACGGGGTCAAGGGAGCCAGTACTTC.

The rearrangement links TRBV11-1 to TRBJ2-1; D possibly matches TRBD1 or TRBD2 (9 bases each). The CDR3 has 16 residues. V lost 5 bases and J 9 bases, leaving 23 bases between the germline ends. The V gene's germline CDR1 is SGHAT and CDR2 FQDESV (reference sequence). The CDR3: CASSPQGASGIAEQFF. The DNA of the CDR3 is TGTGCCAGCAGCCCACAGGGGGCTAGCGGGATTGCTGAGCAGTTCTTC.

As to this clonotype: The germline gene is not matched at one end of the junction; a read error may be the cause. DNA for the CDR3: TGTGCTAGCAGCCAAGACCTCACTAGCAATCGGCCCCACCATTTT. Encoded protein: CASSQDLTSNRPHHF. The genes are TRBV4-2 and TRBJ1-5; D is unresolved. The CDR3 runs to 15 residues. The germline V gene has CDR1 LGHNA and CDR2 YNFKEQ.

For this clonotype: One end of the junction does not line up with germline, which may come from a read error. This chain connects TRBV6-1 to TRBJ2-3; no clear D gene. Germline V gene lookup returns CDR1 MNHNS and CDR2 SASEGT. This CDR3 has 10 residues. The CDR3 region is CASTHDTRYF. The CDR3, as DNA: TGTGCCAGCACACATGATACGCGGTATTTT.

A note on this clonotype: The CDR3 carries no conserved terminal phenylalanine or tryptophan, so it likely arises from a read error. The chain joins TRBV5-6 to TRBJ2-2; TRBD1 aligns across 9 bases. The CDR3 is 15 amino acids. CDR1 and CDR2 from the germline V gene are SGHDT and YYEEEE. Trimming removed 4 bases from V and 5 bases from J; junction bases left unmatched: 6. CDR3 bases: TGTGCCAGCAGCATATTGGACAGGGGAACCGGGGAGCTGTTTTCT. It specifies CASSILDRGTGELFS.

Note on this clonotype: Relative to the germline gene, one junction end is altered; a read error may explain this. V and J are TRBV6-5 and TRBJ2-1; 8 bases align to TRBD2. Germline assignment: CDR1 MNHEY and CDR2 SVGAGI. There are 14 residues in the CDR3. The CDR3 region is CDSRETGGYNEQFF. DNA of the CDR3: TGTGACAGCAGGGAGACGGGAGGGTACAATGAGCAGTTCTTC.

Points on this clonotype: At one boundary the junction diverges from the germline segment, which might be a read error. Here the CDR3 reads CSVTRVTNVKLFF. The CDR3, as DNA: TGCAGCGTGACCAGGGTAACTAATGTAAAACTGTTTTTT. This sequence joins TRBV29-1 and TRBJ1-4, with D perhaps TRBD1 (5 bases). CDR1 is SQVTM and CDR2 is ANQGSEA in the germline V gene. CDR3 size: 13 residues. Full variable domain (remainder filled in from reference TRBV29-1 and TRBJ1-4): SAVISQKPSRDICQRGTSLTIQCQVDSQVTMMFWYRQQPGQSLTLIATANQGSEATYESGFVIDKFPISRPNLTFSTLTVSNMSPEDSSIYLCSVTRVTNVKLFFGSGTQLSVL.

On this clonotype itself: One end of the junction fails to match germline, which may point to a read error. V usage is TRBV10-3 and J usage is TRBJ2-1; 9 bases are shared with TRBD2. Germline CDR1 and CDR2: ENHRY and SYGVKD. The CDR3 sequence is 15 residues long. The CDR3 is CVISPGLARDYEQFF. The CDR3, as DNA: TGTGTCATCAGTCCTGGACTAGCGAGAGACTATGAGCAGTTCTTC.

In its sample, this clonotype ranks as medium-sized (0.01 to 0.1%). The chain couples TRBV6-1 to TRBJ1-5; D unclear. V lost 1 base, J lost 6 bases, and 7 bases lay in between. CDR1 and CDR2 (germline): MNHNS, SASEGT. The CDR3 sequence is 13 residues long. The DNA of the CDR3 is TGTGCCAGCAGTGAAGATGGCGGTCAGCCCCAGCATTTT. Translation gives CASSEDGGQPQHF.

On this clonotype: A clone one base away is much larger, so this may be a read error. This chain uses TRBV28 with TRBJ1-4; maybe TRBD1 (6 bases). Germline V gene sequence: CDR1 MDHEN, CDR2 SYDVKM. The V end lost 7 bases, the J end lost 12 bases, and 27 bases lay between the germline ends. This CDR3 is 16 amino acids long. The CDR3 loop is CASNSPMGGGLGELFF. CDR3 in DNA: TGTGCCAGCAATTCCCCCATGGGGGGCGGTCTAGGGGAACTGTTTTTT. The entire variable domain, with the rest obtained from reference TRBV28 and TRBJ1-4, is as follows: DVKVTQSSRYLVKRTGEKVFLECVQDMDHENMFWYRQDPGLGLRLIYFSYDVKMKEKGDIPEGYSVSREKKERFSLILESASTNQTSMYLCASNSPMGGGLGELFFGSGTQLSVL.